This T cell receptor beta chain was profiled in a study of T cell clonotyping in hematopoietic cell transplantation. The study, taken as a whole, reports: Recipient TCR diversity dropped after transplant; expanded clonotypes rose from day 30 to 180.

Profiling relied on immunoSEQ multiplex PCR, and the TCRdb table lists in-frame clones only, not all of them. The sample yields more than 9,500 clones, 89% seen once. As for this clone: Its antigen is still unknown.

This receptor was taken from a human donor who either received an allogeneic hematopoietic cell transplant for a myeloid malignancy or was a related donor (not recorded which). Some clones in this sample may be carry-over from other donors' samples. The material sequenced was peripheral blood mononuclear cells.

For the CDR3, the DNA is TGTGCCAGCACTTGGGGTTGGGGGCTAAGCACTGAAGCTTTCTTT. Amino acids: CASTWGWGLSTEAFF. V usage is TRBV27 and J usage is TRBJ1-1, with D perhaps TRBD1 (6 bases). The germline gives CDR1 MNHEY, CDR2 SMNVEV (reference sequence). The CDR3 runs to 15 residues. The V end lost 7 bases, the J end lost 4 bases, and 19 bases lay between the germline ends.